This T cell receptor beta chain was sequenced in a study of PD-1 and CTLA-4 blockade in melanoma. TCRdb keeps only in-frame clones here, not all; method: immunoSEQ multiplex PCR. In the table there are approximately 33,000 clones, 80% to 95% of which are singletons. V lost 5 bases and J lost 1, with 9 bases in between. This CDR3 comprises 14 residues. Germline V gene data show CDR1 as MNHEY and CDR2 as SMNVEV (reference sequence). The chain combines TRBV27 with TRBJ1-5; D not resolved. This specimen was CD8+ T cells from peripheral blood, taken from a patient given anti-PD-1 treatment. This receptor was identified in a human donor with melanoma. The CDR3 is CASSGGYSNQPQHF. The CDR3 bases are TGTGCCAGCAGTGGAGGATACAGCAATCAGCCCCAGCATTTT.